This T cell receptor beta chain stems from a study of cytomegalovirus exposure and HLA in healthy donors (dated by TCRdb to 2015 to 2018). At the level of the whole study: An earlier analysis of fewer than 750 of the donors reported about 300 Gb of sequence data and 117 million unique TCR beta sequences obtained from about 170 million T cells. Roughly 5 DR-DQ haplotypes were handled as single units for association and clustering because linkage in the cohort was strong. HLA typing included class I and class II loci at four-digit resolution. About 300 gigabases of sequencing data and around 87 million unique TCR sequences were included in an early release covering under 650 HLA-typed donors. In a later genetic analysis, genome-wide SNP genotypes for about three fifths of the roughly 670 donors were used, and that subset was treated as a discovery cohort. The study was designed to test whether signatures of past pathogen exposure could be identified by cataloging public T cell receptors. Alongside the repertoire data, information on donor age, sex, ethnicity and CMV serostatus was compiled. To decide whether each TCR beta V gene segment behaved as functional or pseudogenic, an earlier analysis of 587 of the donors relied on high-throughput TCR beta sequencing. The later analysis used no new phenotypic data to find candidate immune exposures, relying instead on TCR beta sequences and their occurrence across donors. Across about 370 genotyped donors of the cohort, an average of about 240,000 unique TCR beta nucleotide sequences per donor were sequenced, and roughly 20% of those sequences were non-productive. The study used immunosequencing to profile the T cell repertoires of approximately 650 subjects and linked those repertoires to cytomegalovirus serostatus. Besides the first cohort of around 700 subjects, a separate validation cohort made up of roughly 130 different subjects was used. The study combined high-throughput TCR immunosequencing, statistical association of individual TCRs with disease status, and machine learning to predict cytomegalovirus infection status. Every discovery cohort repertoire had been produced on one sequencing platform. Typing coverage varied by locus: roughly 629-630 donors for A, B, C, DRB1 and DQB1; more than 500 for DQA1; around 570 for DPA1; fewer than 480 for DPB1. The genetic ancestry cluster associated with self-reported Caucasian donors included 81% of the approximately 430 genotyped donors. To study patterns of TCR occurrence, a later analysis re-analyzed previously published TCR beta repertoires from several hundred donors and added high-resolution HLA genotyping.

Comments on this clone: What this receptor recognizes is not known. Base qualities are missing; no much larger clone stands one base away.

The study at large found these results: In a later analysis, several top co-occurrence clusters were reported to appear linked to parvovirus B19, influenza, CMV and Epstein-Barr virus. In an earlier analysis of 587 of the donors, most TCR beta V segments were observed in productive rearrangements about 90% or about 30% of the time, broadly matching IMGT annotations. The only immune exposure information available for the cohort was CMV serostatus. Across donors, most TCR sequences were observed very rarely, whereas some public TCRs were present in many individuals. A few of the identified cytomegalovirus-associated TCR beta chains were confirmed in vitro to be specific for cytomegalovirus antigens. When HLA alleles, especially DR and DQ, strongly co-occurred, TCR associations were difficult to assign to individual alleles. A later genetic analysis reported fewer N-insertions in productive TCRs among donors in an Asian-associated ancestry cluster than the roughly 650-donor mean. In a later analysis, the rate of TCR association differed among HLA loci, with DRB1 alleles having the most associated TCRs and HLA-C alleles having the fewest. In a later analysis, most CMV-associated TCR beta chains were found to appear HLA-restricted, with HLA associations seemingly driven largely by CMV exposure. In this cohort, only TCR beta chains were sequenced, and detectable features were limited by the absence of alpha or paired-chain data. An association between a missense DCLRE1C variant and V-gene and J-gene trimming of TCR beta chains was found in a later genetic analysis and replicated in an independent cohort. The classifier was reported to diagnose cytomegalovirus status with high specificity and sensitivity in both the original cohort and the validation cohort. The presence/absence analyses assumed that sequencing depth was roughly uniform across donors, and that assumption may not be true. Because the 87-base-pair reads could not distinguish some IMGT-functional V segments, including TRBV6-2 and TRBV6-3, those segments were excluded. In a later analysis, HLA-associated TCR beta chains were found to be more clonally expanded and to have lower generation probabilities than equally common non-associated chains. Because HLA typing was missing for some donors at each locus, association tests included only the typed subset. In a later analysis, about 16,000 TCR beta sequences were associated with specific HLA alleles at a false discovery rate of 0.05. Correlated functional status among segregating V segments might reflect linkage disequilibrium, but an unknown experimental factor could not be ruled out. The authors suggested that the approach could potentially be generalized to other disease states and immunological phenotypes. A further reported finding was that TCR beta sequences accurately predicted the HLA-A and HLA-B alleles for most subjects in the first cohort. Because counts were too low, fewer than 20 rarely observed V segments, including chromosome 9 orphons, were excluded from the earlier analysis of 587 of the donors. A cluster of highly shared sequence variants was judged likely to be a technical artifact of the sequencing pipeline. In the study, 150 to 200 TCR beta chains were listed as associated with cytomegalovirus.

Library generation was performed with the immunoSEQ multiplex PCR assay. For the multiplex PCR, a mixture combining 60 forward primers for TCR Vbeta segments and 13 reverse primers for TCR Jbeta segments was used. The CDR3 region of rearranged TCR beta genes was amplified from genomic DNA by a multiplex PCR assay. On the Illumina HiSeq System, the amplified TCR beta libraries were sequenced as 87-base-pair reads. As for the original processing: In a later analysis, 70 million to 95 million unique TCR beta chains were counted across the 500 to 850 repertoires, and roughly 11 million of these chains were shared by at least two donors. Raw reads were error-corrected and collapsed into unique sequences with a nearest-neighbor algorithm that merged closely related sequences to remove PCR and sequencing errors. To assign V, D and J gene segments, CDR3 sequences were aligned to IMGT reference sequences. For a sequence to be retained, a match of at least six nucleotides was required to both a V gene segment and a J gene segment. Rearrangements were classified as productive when the CDR3 lacked stop codons and remained in frame with V and J, and all other rearrangements were classified as non-productive. CDR3 was defined according to IMGT convention as the region running from the second conserved V-encoded cysteine to the conserved J-encoded phenylalanine. The earlier analysis of some 600 of the donors excluded sequences that lacked an unambiguous match to a single V gene segment. In an earlier analysis of some 590 of the donors, a V segment was called functional when productive rearrangements were above 56.7%, and segregating when the standard deviation between donors exceeded 5%. A statistical classification framework was built to diagnose cytomegalovirus status from the catalog of TCR beta chain sequences. A later analysis assigned V and J genes by comparing TCR nucleotide sequences with IMGT/GENE-DB human TR gene sequences. In a later analysis, CDR3 sequences and most-parsimonious VDJ recombination scenarios were assigned using the TCRdist pipeline. A later analysis defined each TCR beta chain by its CDR3 amino acid sequence plus V-gene family, and excluded reads lacking a unique V-gene family. A later analysis removed several hundred highly shared, low-generation-probability nucleotide sequences to deal with suspected cross-contamination and a sequencing artifact. In a later analysis, a clonal expansion index for each public chain was calculated from normalized within-repertoire ranks of inferred template counts. A later analysis computed generation probabilities with a VDJ recombination model fitted to out-of-frame rearrangements, and checked the results against IGoR. Hypergeometric tests were used in a later analysis to score TCR-TCR, TCR-HLA and TCR-CMV co-occurrence, with a repertoire-size bias correction applied to the TCR pairs. In a later analysis, false discovery rates were estimated by permuting HLA or CMV assignments 20 times. In a later analysis, co-occurring TCRs were grouped using DBSCAN, and TCRdist sequence similarity was added for clustering within HLA-allele-positive subsets. Repertoires with fewer than 30,000 or more than 120,000 public chains were left out of co-occurrence clustering, as were about 5 repertoires with anomalous nucleotide sharing. TCRdb obtained this table from immuneACCESS and retained in-frame rearrangements with V and J assigned. These tables miss some clones; where compared with another copy, unresolved V genes account for less than half of the shortfall, and the remainder is unexplained. The DNA gave D and trimming, while V, J and clone size come from that table. This sample has fewer than 180,000 clones in its table, and around 74% of those were observed once. The top ten constitute 6.3% of the sample.

Clipping removes 4 bases from V and 5 bases from J, with 0 as the unmatched junction base count. The CDR3 contains 12 residues, cysteine and phenylalanine counted. The kept DNA is CDR3 alone, 36 bases in frame from the first base. The germline V gene yields ENHRY for CDR1 and SYGVKD for CDR2. The cohort consisted of 666 healthy bone marrow donors. At the time of sampling, all cohort members were nominally healthy, though unrecorded immune exposures were likely present. The donor was CMV seropositive and belonged to the group of 270 or so seropositive cohort members. Each donor provided a peripheral blood sample, and peripheral blood mononuclear cells were used for TCR beta sequencing. Genomic DNA extraction from the blood cell samples was performed with the Qiagen DNeasy Blood Extraction Kit.

The TCR was taken from a man between 50 and 59 years old in good health and CMV-seropositive. In this chain, TRBV10-3 is recombined with TRBJ1-2; a stretch of 8 junction bases matches TRBD1. The sample was PBMCs. CDR3 protein: CAISGDRYGYTF. Read as DNA, the sequence is TGTGCCATCAGTGGGGACAGGTATGGCTACACCTTC.